This record concerns one T cell receptor (beta chain) sequence. This record belongs to a study of blood T cell repertoires in COVID-19. Study at large: The samples span acute and convalescent COVID-19 from the United States, Italy and Spain. The cDNA or gDNA used as material had been derived from T cells, B-cell-depleted T cells, or PBMCs.

Assay used: immunoSEQ multiplex PCR; TCRdb lists only in-frame clones, some missing. Here the sample spans fewer than 500,000 clones, around 90% being singletons. Germline trimming cut 6 bases from V and 3 bases from J; bases unmatched to any gene: 8. Germline-derived CDR1 and CDR2 are LGHDT and YNNKEL (reference sequence). The CDR3 is made up of 14 amino acids. This receptor was taken from a man between 18 and 29 years old with COVID-19, enrolled during active disease. The sequenced sample consisted of peripheral blood. The chain uses TRBV3-1 (or the pseudogene TRBV3-2) and TRBJ2-7; 7 bases match TRBD2. CDR3 amino acids: CASSKTGGRYEQYF. DNA for the CDR3: TGTGCCAGCAGTAAGACGGGGGGTCGCTACGAGCAGTACTTC.